These 17 T cell receptor beta chains originate from one sample sequenced in a study of T cells after yellow fever vaccination (dated by TCRdb to the late 2010s). This specimen's treatment or condition label, interpreted: live attenuated yellow fever vaccine strain. Library generation was performed with 5' RACE. The sample was run on an Illumina HiSeq 2500. The public reads were reanalyzed by TCRdb: fastp trimming at Q25, MiXCR alignment, in-frame beta chains only. Rows are unified per CDR3 protein, each entry keeping the most common DNA and genes. This sample lists some 500,000 distinct CDR3 sequences; approximately 12% were detected once. Of the sample, over 13% falls within the top ten clones. The sample here was PBMCs, taken on the day of the yellow fever booster vaccination. Receptors were obtained from a man aged 25-45 years who received the YFV17D yellow fever vaccine.

This clonotype was detected only a few times. This chain links TRBV11-1 with TRBJ2-5, with D uncertain. The germline gives CDR1 SGHAT, CDR2 FQDESV (reference sequence). This CDR3 has 12 amino acids. Trimming pared 6 bases from V and 4 bases from J, leaving 9 bases between. CDR3 protein: CASRADGETQYF. CDR3 nucleotides: TGTGCCAGCAGGGCCGACGGAGAGACCCAGTACTTC.

This clonotype was seen repeatedly, ten times or more. V gene TRBV9 combines with J gene TRBJ2-7; tentatively, D is TRBD2 (6 bases). In germline, CDR1 is SGDLS, CDR2 YYNGEE. The length of the CDR3 is 14 residues. With 0 bases removed from V and 3 bases from J, the gap between germline ends came to 10 bases. The CDR3 bases are TGTGCCAGCAGCGTAGAAATTAGCGGCTACGAGCAGTACTTC. The encoded protein is CASSVEISGYEQYF.

This clonotype has at least ten counts. The V call is TRBV4-3, the J call TRBJ2-1; D is possibly TRBD2 (5 bases). The CDR3 is 16 residues long. The V gene lost 0 bases and the J gene lost 3 bases, with 12 bases spanning the gap. CDR1 and CDR2 from the germline V gene are LGHNA and YSLEER. The CDR3 nucleotides are TGCGCCAGCAGCCAAGATCTGGGAGCGGTCTACAATGAGCAGTTCTTC. Its translation is CASSQDLGAVYNEQFF.

This clonotype was observed a handful of times. The V gene is TRBV4-3, the J gene TRBJ1-1, with D unresolved. Germline V gene data show CDR1 as LGHNA and CDR2 as YSLEER. The CDR3 covers 15 residues. Trimming shortened V by 1 base and J by 6 bases, and 15 bases separated the two germline ends. CDR3 protein: CASSQVTGSLSEAFF. The DNA of the CDR3 is TGCGCCAGCAGCCAAGTAACGGGGTCTCTTTCTGAAGCTTTCTTT.

The chain uses TRBV10-3 and TRBJ2-7, with 10 bases fitting TRBD1. This CDR3 spans 13 amino acids. V was pared by 5 bases and J by 7 bases, with 5 bases of the junction left unmatched. CDR1 is ENHRY and CDR2 is SYGVKD in the germline V gene. CDR3: CAISTGTGVEQYF. The CDR3 DNA follows: TGTGCCATCAGTACCGGGACAGGGGTTGAGCAGTACTTC.

This clonotype was seen more than once but under ten times. The chain has TRBV9 and TRBJ2-7; D may correspond to TRBD1 or TRBD2 (6 bases each). The CDR3 has 14 residues. Trimming removed 0 bases from V and 6 bases from J, with 13 bases in between. The germline CDR1 and CDR2 sequences are SGDLS and YYNGEE. The CDR3 DNA reads as TGTGCCAGCAGCGTAGAACAGGGTAGCGGCGAGCAGTACTTC. Amino acid sequence: CASSVEQGSGEQYF. The full variable domain, with the rest looked up from reference TRBV9 and TRBJ2-7, is DSGVTQTPKHLITATGQRVTLRCSPRSGDLSVYWYQQSLDQGLQFLIQYYNGEERAKGNILERFSAQQFPDLHSELNLSSLELGDSALYFCASSVEQGSGEQYFGPGTRLTVT.

This clonotype was seen ten or more times. The chain combines TRBV11-2 with TRBJ2-3; D remains ambiguous. CDR1 is SGHAT, CDR2 FQNNGV, per germline. This CDR3 contains 14 residues. The V end was cut by 6 bases, the J end by 0 bases, with 10 bases between. The CDR3 nucleotides read TGTGCCAGCAGTTCTGCGGCCAGCACAGATACGCAGTATTTT. Translation gives CASSSAASTDTQYF.

This clonotype has more than one count but fewer than ten. The chain couples TRBV28 to TRBJ2-3, with 7 bases that match TRBD2. Trimming removed 6 bases from V and 0 bases from J; junction bases left unmatched: 6. The CDR3 spans 15 residues. The germline V gene has CDR1 MDHEN and CDR2 SYDVKM. CDR3 amino acids: CASSPAAGSTDTQYF. CDR3 DNA: TGTGCCAGCAGCCCGGCAGCGGGAAGCACAGATACGCAGTATTTT.

This clonotype has a handful of counts. The gene calls are TRBV5-6 and TRBJ2-2; TRBD1 might be the D (6 bases). The CDR3 contains 14 residues. The V gene's germline CDR1 is SGHDT and CDR2 YYEEEE. V gave up 1 base and J gave up 7 bases, with 11 bases separating them. The CDR3 DNA is TGTGCCAGCAGCTTGACAGGGCGCGGCGGGGAGCTGTTTTTT. Translated, it gives CASSLTGRGGELFF.

J is TRBJ2-3 and V is TRBV11-2; D might be TRBD2 (6 bases). V dropped 7 bases and J dropped 4 bases, with 21 bases sitting between them. Germline assignment: CDR1 SGHAT and CDR2 FQNNGV. This CDR3 is built from 16 residues. This CDR3 reads CASTGGGGPISDTQYF. The CDR3 coding sequence is TGTGCCAGCACCGGGGGAGGAGGGCCGATTTCAGATACGCAGTATTTT.

This clonotype was detected ten times or more. The chain couples TRBV6-1 to TRBJ2-1, with TRBD2 matching over 12 bases. The ends lost 10 bases at V and 8 bases at J; junction bases unmatched: 9. Germline values: CDR1 MNHNS, CDR2 SASEGT. This CDR3 has 14 residues. The CDR3 DNA reads TGTGCCACCCAAAAGAGACTAGCGGGAGATGAGCAGTTCTTC. Its translation: CATQKRLAGDEQFF.

The chain joins TRBV18 to TRBJ2-2; D remains ambiguous. CDR3 length equals 13 residues. Germline V CDR1 and CDR2: KGHSH, LQKENI. Trimming removed 3 bases from V and 6 bases from J, with 8 bases in between. CDR3 DNA: TGTGCCAGCTCACCCGCCGGCCCCGGGGAGCTGTTTTTT. Translating gives CASSPAGPGELFF.

This clonotype has a handful of counts. The V gene is TRBV29-1, the J gene TRBJ2-1; D is undetermined. This CDR3 contains 11 residues. CDR1 SQVTM and CDR2 ANQGSEA come from the germline V gene. V lost 2 bases, J lost 15 bases, and 14 bases lay in between. This chain's CDR3 is CSVEKGPGRFF. CDR3 nucleotide sequence: TGCAGCGTTGAAAAGGGCCCGGGTAGGTTCTTC.

This rearrangement joins TRBV6-4 to TRBJ2-1; no firm D call. Looked up from germline, CDR1 is MRHNA and CDR2 is SNTAGT. The CDR3 runs to 16 residues. Trimming left V 3 bases short and J 0 bases short, with 12 bases between. This CDR3 reads CASSDWAESSYNEQFF. The CDR3 DNA reads TGTGCCAGCAGTGATTGGGCAGAGAGCTCCTACAATGAGCAGTTCTTC.

This chain connects TRBV6-1 to TRBJ2-3; either TRBD1 or TRBD2 may fit D (5 bases each). V gave up 6 bases and J gave up 5 bases, with 21 bases separating them. The germline CDR1 and CDR2 sequences are MNHNS and SASEGT. This CDR3 is 16 amino acids long. The CDR3 nucleotides are TGTGCCAGCAGACCGCAGTGGGGCCTCGGGGAAGATACGCAGTATTTT. Protein sequence: CASRPQWGLGEDTQYF.

The chain joins TRBV2 to TRBJ2-7; 8 bases agree with TRBD1. The CDR3 is 14 amino acids. CDR1 and CDR2 (germline): SNHLY, FYNNEI. Trimming cost V 7 bases and J 3 bases; bases outside gene matches: 8. The CDR3: CASKQGVIVYEQYF. The CDR3 DNA is TGTGCCAGCAAACAGGGGGTAATAGTCTACGAGCAGTACTTC.

The V gene is TRBV20-1, the J gene TRBJ2-2; D perhaps matches TRBD1 (6 bases). The V gene's germline CDR1 is DFQATT and CDR2 SNEGSKA (reference sequence). The CDR3 runs to 15 residues. The ends were cut back, 2 bases at V and 1 base at J, with 11 bases in the middle. CDR3 loop: CSARNSGQNTGELFF. The CDR3 coding sequence is TGCAGTGCTAGAAACTCGGGACAGAACACCGGGGAGCTGTTTTTT.